The 18 T cell receptor beta chains given below trace back to one sample, sequenced in a study of Graves' ophthalmopathy and Graves' hyperthyroidism. RNA transcripts provided the template for amplifying TCR beta CDR3 regions. The first-round RT-PCR employed HTBI primers together with the Qiagen OneStep RT-PCR kit. A multiplex PCR was then performed as the second round. MiXCR, applied by TCRdb to the multiplex PCR reads, yields one record per CDR3 protein. The sample has about 700,000 distinct CDR3 sequences, roughly 40% seen once. Material: peripheral blood. Source of these receptors: an adult man with Graves' ophthalmopathy.

For this clonotype: A clone one base away is much larger, so this may be a read error. The chain combines TRBV5-1 with TRBJ1-1; D call uncertain. This CDR3 contains 14 residues. Germline loops: CDR1 SGHRS, CDR2 YFSETQ. CDR3 region: CVSSLYSSVPEAFF. CDR3 DNA: TGCGTCAGCAGCTTGTATTCGTCGGTACCTGAAGCTTTCTTT.

V and J are TRBV11-2 and TRBJ2-6, with D possibly matching TRBD1 (5 bases). Germline assignment: CDR1 SGHAT and CDR2 FQNNGV. The CDR3 totals 15 residues. The V end was cut by 1 base, the J end by 2 bases, with 6 bases between. This CDR3 reads CASSLGRAGANVLTF. In DNA, the CDR3 is TGTGCCAGCAGCTTAGGCAGGGCTGGGGCCAACGTCCTGACTTTC.

The chain links TRBV28 to TRBJ1-5; tentative D call: TRBD1 (6 bases). V was clipped by 11 bases and J by 7 bases, with 15 bases between them. This CDR3 has 12 amino acids. Germline assignment: CDR1 MDHEN and CDR2 SYDVKM. The CDR3 DNA follows: TGTGCCGGGGGGGCAGGGGACCAGCCCCAGCATTTT. As protein: CAGGAGDQPQHF.

The chain is built from TRBV19 and TRBJ1-4, with unresolved D. V was shortened by 3 bases and J by 3 bases, with 17 bases between the two germline ends. Per the germline V gene, CDR1 is LNHDA and CDR2 is SQIVND (reference sequence). The CDR3 has 17 residues. The CDR3 DNA is TGTGCCAGTAGTATTGGCAGGTTCTCGGAATCTAATGAAAAACTGTTTTTT. Encoded protein: CASSIGRFSESNEKLFF.

A word on this clonotype: At one boundary the junction diverges from the germline segment, which might be a read error. The chain is built from TRBV11-1 and TRBJ2-7, with D perhaps matching TRBD1 (5 bases). Germline values: CDR1 SGHAT, CDR2 FQDESV (reference sequence). This CDR3 comprises 14 residues. In DNA, the CDR3 is TGTGCCAGCAGCTTAAGGGGTAATCACTACGAGCAGTGCTTC. Its protein is CASSLRGNHYEQCF.

The chain links TRBV4-2 to TRBJ1-6; D is perhaps TRBD1 (5 bases). CDR3 size: 15 residues. Trimming removed 0 bases at V and 8 bases at J, with 11 bases between. CDR1 and CDR2 from the germline V gene are LGHNA and YNFKEQ. CDR3 residues: CASSQDRAGYSPLHF. The DNA for the CDR3 is TGTGCCAGCAGCCAAGACAGGGCTGGTTATTCACCCCTCCACTTT.

This clonotype has just a few counts. This chain links TRBV9 with TRBJ2-6, with unresolved D. CDR1 is SGDLS, CDR2 YYNGEE, per germline. This CDR3 spans 14 amino acids. The V end lost 0 bases, the J end lost 2 bases, and 3 bases lay between the germline ends. The chain's CDR3 is CASSVVAGANVLTF. The CDR3 DNA sequence: TGTGCCAGCAGCGTAGTAGCTGGGGCCAACGTCCTGACTTTC.

This chain uses TRBV7-2 with TRBJ2-3; perhaps TRBD2 as D (6 bases). The CDR3 contains 18 residues. From germline, CDR1 is SGHTA and CDR2 FQGNSA. V was shortened by 5 bases and J by 0 bases, with 21 bases between the two germline ends. The CDR3 nucleotides are TGTGCCAGCAGCCGTAGACCACCTAGCGTTTCTAGCACAGATACGCAGTATTTT. It encodes CASSRRPPSVSSTDTQYF.

With regard to this clonotype: A much larger clone differs from this one at a single base, so this may be a read error. This chain links TRBV2 with TRBJ2-5; D might be TRBD1 (6 bases). This CDR3 region has 13 residues. The V and J ends lost 10 bases and 4 bases respectively, with 16 bases between them. Germline CDR1 SNHLY, CDR2 FYNNEI. CDR3 nucleotide sequence: TGTGCCAAAGGGGGACCCCAGGTAGAGACCCAGTACTTC. Translating gives CAKGGPQVETQYF.

This clonotype was counted at least ten times. This chain links TRBV9 with TRBJ2-7; 10 positions agree with TRBD2. CDR3 length: 14 residues. V was pared by 1 base and J by 5 bases, with 3 bases of the junction left unmatched. CDR1 is SGDLS and CDR2 is YYNGEE in the germline V gene. This chain's CDR3 is CASSVRLAGDEQYF. In DNA, the CDR3 is TGTGCCAGCAGCGTAAGGCTAGCGGGAGACGAGCAGTACTTC.

V and J are TRBV10-1 and TRBJ2-3, with D unclear. CDR3 length: 13 residues. Germline CDR1 reads WNHNN; CDR2 reads SYGVQD (reference sequence). Trimming shortened V by 0 bases and J by 5 bases, and 6 bases separated the two germline ends. Here the CDR3 reads CASSESVGDTQYF. CDR3 sequence (DNA): TGCGCCAGCAGTGAGTCGGTTGGAGATACGCAGTATTTT.

This clonotype was recorded many times. The chain recombines TRBV2 with TRBJ1-6, with no clear D. V lost 6 bases and J 2 bases, leaving 11 bases between the germline ends. CDR3 size: 15 residues. Germline lookup yields CDR1 SNHLY and CDR2 FYNNEI. CDR3 loop: CASRAGRTYNSPLHF. CDR3 sequence (DNA): TGTGCCAGCAGGGCTGGACGCACCTATAATTCACCCCTCCACTTT.

This clonotype was picked up many times. The chain employs TRBV15 and TRBJ2-5; D is ambiguous. Per germline, CDR1 LNHNV and CDR2 YYDKDF (reference sequence). Trimming left V 3 bases short and J 5 bases short, with 10 bases between. This CDR3 comprises 13 residues. The CDR3: CATSSGSRETQYF. Here the CDR3 DNA reads TGTGCCACCAGCAGTGGGTCTCGGGAGACCCAGTACTTC.

J is TRBJ1-4 and V is TRBV29-1; no reliable D call. Trimming took off 1 base at V and 8 bases at J, with 11 bases between the two ends. CDR3 length: 13 amino acids. CDR1 and CDR2 from the germline V gene are SQVTM and ANQGSEA. The CDR3 here is CSVEGPTREKLFF. The DNA for the CDR3 is TGCAGCGTTGAAGGACCGACGCGGGAAAAACTGTTTTTT.

The sample holds many counts of this clonotype. The chain carries TRBV19 and TRBJ1-2, with 8 bases fitting TRBD1. CDR1 is LNHDA, CDR2 SQIVND, per germline (reference sequence). V lost 7 bases, J lost 5 bases, and 3 bases stayed unmatched. The CDR3 consists of 12 residues. The chain's CDR3 is CASTGGAYGYTF. CDR3 DNA: TGTGCCAGTACAGGGGGCGCATATGGCTACACCTTC.

The chain uses TRBV19 and TRBJ1-5; D remains ambiguous. CDR3 length: 15 residues. The ends were cut back, 6 bases at V and 6 bases at J, with 18 bases in the middle. Germline loops: CDR1 LNHDA, CDR2 SQIVND (reference sequence). The CDR3 sequence: CASREGHGATQPQHF. The DNA for the CDR3 is TGTGCCAGTAGGGAAGGGCACGGAGCAACTCAGCCCCAGCATTTT.

The chain carries TRBV24-1 and TRBJ1-5; TRBD1 might be the D (6 bases). The V end lost 11 bases, the J end lost 2 bases, and 24 bases lay between the germline ends. Germline CDR1 is KGHDR and CDR2 is SFDVKD. The CDR3 has 17 amino acids. The CDR3 region is CASRPRFRGGGNQPQHF. Written as DNA, the CDR3 is TGTGCCAGCAGACCGCGGTTCAGGGGAGGGGGCAATCAGCCCCAGCATTTT.

The gene calls are TRBV7-2 and TRBJ2-7, with D possibly TRBD2 on 5 matching bases. The CDR3 length is 16 residues. CDR1 and CDR2 from the germline V gene are SGHTA and FQGNSA. Trimming shortened V by 3 bases and J by 0 bases, and 15 bases separated the two germline ends. CDR3 amino acids: CASSFGLMGGSYEQYF. In DNA form, the CDR3 reads TGTGCCAGCAGCTTCGGACTGATGGGCGGCTCCTACGAGCAGTACTTC.